What follows are 21 T cell receptor beta chains derived from one specimen sequenced in a study of beta chain features in type 1 diabetes. All of the isolated RNA was reverse transcribed, so expressed TCRB transcripts were sequenced. This table comes from immunoSEQ multiplex PCR, and its TCRdb copy is limited to in-frame clones, with some not included. Here the sample spans 37,000 or so clones, more than 40% being singletons. The sample comprised central memory CD4+ T cells from blood. These receptors were obtained from a woman between 18 and 30 years old in good health.

In its sample, this clone was seen a few times. Other DNA sequences in the same sample also yield this CDR3. J is TRBJ2-1 and V is TRBV29-1; 14 bases are shared with TRBD2. Trimming at V came to 7 bases and at J to 5 bases, leaving 7 bases not matched to a gene. The CDR3 totals 15 residues. Per germline, CDR1 SQVTM and CDR2 ANQGSEA. The CDR3 sequence: CSAGLAGGDNNEQFF. The CDR3 coding sequence is TGCAGCGCCGGACTAGCGGGGGGCGATAACAATGAGCAGTTCTTC.

This clone has just a few counts. The genes are TRBV21-1 and TRBJ2-3; TRBD2, the D gene given by the table, was not confirmed from the DNA. TRBV21-1 is given as a pseudogene. The CDR3 spans 15 residues. Written as DNA, the CDR3 is TGTGCCAGCAGCAGTAGCGGGAGGGGCACAGATACGCAGTATTTT. It is translated as CASSSSGRGTDTQYF.

This clone has just a few counts. The V and J genes are TRBV10-2 and TRBJ2-7; 7 nucleotides agree with TRBD2. Germline trimming cut 7 bases from V and 6 bases from J; bases unmatched to any gene: 3. CDR3 size: 11 residues. Germline CDR1 is WSHSY and CDR2 is SAAADI. The CDR3 DNA follows: TGCGCCAGCACCGTAGCGGGCGAGCAGTACTTC. Translation gives CASTVAGEQYF.

The V gene is TRBV18, the J gene TRBJ1-5; 7 bases are a match to TRBD1. Germline CDR1 is KGHSH and CDR2 is LQKENI. V was clipped by 8 bases and J by 4 bases; unmatched bases: 5. CDR3 length equals 13 residues. This chain's CDR3 is CASQGQLNQPQHF. CDR3 DNA sequence: TGTGCCAGCCAGGGACAGCTTAATCAGCCCCAGCATTTT.

The chain combines TRBV2 with TRBJ2-3, with D perhaps TRBD2 (9 bases). Trimming pared 8 bases from V and 1 base from J, leaving 31 bases between. The CDR3 is made up of 20 amino acids. Per the germline V gene, CDR1 is SNHLY and CDR2 is FYNNEI. Written as DNA, the CDR3 is TGTGCCAGCCAGGGGGCGTTCGGGACTAGCCCAATGAAGGGCACAGATACGCAGTATTTT. Translated, it gives CASQGAFGTSPMKGTDTQYF. Full variable domain (remainder filled in from reference TRBV2 and TRBJ2-3): EPEVTQTPSHQVTQMGQEVILRCVPISNHLYFYWYRQILGQKVEFLVSFYNNEISEKSEIFDDQFSVERPDGSNFTLKIRSTKLEDSAMYFCASQGAFGTSPMKGTDTQYFGPGTRLTVL.

Only one count was recorded for this clone. J is TRBJ2-1 and V is TRBV30; 14 bases map to TRBD2. Germline V gene lookup returns CDR1 GTSNPN and CDR2 SVGIG (reference sequence). The CDR3 length is 14 residues. J was trimmed by 9 bases and V by 5 bases; bases with no gene match: 6. CDR3 protein: CAWGLAGGSREQFF. CDR3 nucleotides: TGTGCCTGGGGACTAGCGGGAGGATCGCGTGAGCAGTTCTTC. Full variable domain (rest looked up from reference TRBV30 and TRBJ2-1): SQTIHQWPATLVQPVGSPLSLECTVEGTSNPNLYWYRQAAGRGLQLLFYSVGIGQISSEVPQNLSASRPQDRQFILSSKKLLLSDSGFYLCAWGLAGGSREQFFGPGTRLTVL.

The rearrangement links TRBV10-3 to TRBJ1-2; D is undetermined. There are 13 residues in the CDR3. Germline V gene sequence: CDR1 ENHRY, CDR2 SYGVKD. Trimming shortened V by 5 bases and J by 3 bases, and 10 bases separated the two germline ends. The CDR3 protein is CAISSGSHYGYTF. CDR3 DNA: TGTGCCATCAGTTCCGGGTCTCACTATGGCTACACCTTC.

This clone showed up just a few times. CDR3 DNA: TGTGCCAGCAGCGGGACTAGCTTCTACAATGAGCAGTTCTTC. Translating gives CASSGTSFYNEQFF. This sequence joins TRBV27 and TRBJ2-1, with TRBD2 matching over 9 bases. This CDR3 has 14 amino acids. V gave up 6 bases and J gave up 3 bases; unmatched junction bases: 3. Per germline, CDR1 MNHEY and CDR2 SMNVEV (reference sequence).

This rearrangement joins TRBV5-4 to TRBJ2-5, with D hard to call. Trimming cost V 0 bases and J 0 bases, with 6 bases left between them. The CDR3 covers 14 residues. Germline V CDR1 and CDR2: SGHNT, YYREEE (reference sequence). The CDR3: CASSLGPNQETQYF. In DNA, the CDR3 is TGTGCCAGCAGCTTGGGGCCAAACCAAGAGACCCAGTACTTC.

This clone has more than one count but fewer than ten. CDR3 protein: CSVEDGTKTNTGELFF. The CDR3 DNA reads TGCAGCGTTGAAGATGGGACTAAGACCAACACCGGGGAGCTGTTTTTT. This sequence joins TRBV29-1 and TRBJ2-2, with 7 nucleotides matching TRBD2. Germline CDR1 and CDR2: SQVTM and ANQGSEA. CDR3 length equals 16 residues. V lost 0 bases and J lost 2; bases outside the gene matches: 6.

This clone has only one observation. The chain carries TRBV6-6 and TRBJ1-2, with 7 bases lining up with TRBD1. Trimming cost V 6 bases and J 4 bases; bases outside gene matches: 8. Per germline, CDR1 MNHNY and CDR2 SVGAGI (reference sequence). The CDR3 extends over 14 amino acids. In DNA, the CDR3 is TGTGCCAGCAGCCCCGGGACAGCGCTCTATGGCTACACCTTC. Protein sequence: CASSPGTALYGYTF.

V gene TRBV2 combines with J gene TRBJ1-1, with D tentatively TRBD1 (5 bases). Germline V CDR1 and CDR2: SNHLY, FYNNEI. The CDR3 length is 13 residues. V was clipped by 6 bases and J by 3 bases, with 11 bases between them. This CDR3 is CASSQQGYTEAFF. The CDR3, as DNA: TGTGCCAGCAGCCAGCAGGGTTACACTGAAGCTTTCTTT.

The CDR3, as DNA: TGCGCCAGCAGCGAACGGCGACTAGCGGGGGGGCTTTTCGACACCGGGGAGCTGTTTTTT. It translates to CASSERRLAGGLFDTGELFF. J is TRBJ2-2 and V is TRBV4-1; 14 bases fit TRBD2. Germline CDR1 is MGHRA and CDR2 is YSYEKL. V shed 5 bases, J shed 3 bases, and the junction held 14 bases outside the gene matches. This CDR3 has 20 residues.

This clone was seen a few times. The chain is built from TRBV5-1 and TRBJ2-5, with D perhaps matching TRBD2 (5 bases). This CDR3 spans 14 amino acids. Germline-derived CDR1 and CDR2 are SGHRS and YFSETQ. V lost 0 bases, J lost 4 bases, and 10 bases lay in between. This chain's CDR3 is CASSLGGQAETQYF. The DNA for the CDR3 is TGCGCCAGCAGCTTGGGAGGGCAGGCAGAGACCCAGTACTTC.

J is TRBJ2-1 and V is TRBV7-2; D unresolved. Looked up from germline, CDR1 is SGHTA and CDR2 is FQGNSA. This CDR3 contains 13 residues. V dropped 3 bases and J dropped 3 bases, with 6 bases sitting between them. The CDR3 DNA follows: TGTGCCAGCAGCTTGAATAGCTACAATGAGCAGTTCTTC. Its translation: CASSLNSYNEQFF.

The chain employs TRBV2 and TRBJ1-1, with a possible D match to TRBD1 (6 bases). V dropped 5 bases and J dropped 4 bases, with 20 bases sitting between them. This CDR3 contains 16 residues. Germline CDR1 reads SNHLY; CDR2 reads FYNNEI. The CDR3 loop reads CASSRYTGPLSTEAFF. The CDR3 DNA follows: TGTGCCAGCAGTCGTTATACAGGGCCTCTGAGCACTGAAGCTTTCTTT.

V is TRBV27 and J is TRBJ1-3; the D gene is possibly TRBD1 (6 bases). Germline V lookup: CDR1 MNHEY, CDR2 SMNVEV (reference sequence). V was clipped by 6 bases and J by 4 bases, with 22 bases between them. CDR3 length equals 17 residues. The CDR3 DNA is TGTGCCAGCAGACCTAGCCAGCTCAGGGGAATGGGAAACACCATATATTTT. As protein: CASRPSQLRGMGNTIYF.

This clone was seen more than once but under ten times. The genes are TRBV15 and TRBJ1-5; D remains unclear. Germline-derived CDR1 and CDR2 are LNHNV and YYDKDF (reference sequence). V gave up 0 bases and J gave up 3 bases, with 15 bases separating them. The CDR3 consists of 17 residues. The CDR3 nucleotides read TGTGCCACCAGCAGAGACACCCTCGGGATCCCCAATCAGCCCCAGCATTTT. It is translated as CATSRDTLGIPNQPQHF.

The chain is built from TRBV5-1 and TRBJ2-3, with 13 bases aligning to TRBD2. V dropped 2 bases and J dropped 6; count of bases not matched to a gene: 18. The CDR3 is 20 amino acids. Germline V gives CDR1 SGHRS, CDR2 YFSETQ. The CDR3 coding sequence is TGCGCCAGCAGCTTCGTACGGGCGGGACTAGCGGGACCGTATTTGGATACGCAGTATTTT. Protein sequence: CASSFVRAGLAGPYLDTQYF.

V gene TRBV6-5 combines with J gene TRBJ1-2; 8 bases match TRBD1. This CDR3 is built from 16 residues. The junction had 5 bases not matched to a gene; V was cut back by 0 bases and J by 2 bases. The germline gives CDR1 MNHEY, CDR2 SVGAGI. The CDR3 loop is CASSYSSGGPNYGYTF. CDR3 nucleotides: TGTGCCAGCAGTTACTCCTCAGGGGGCCCCAACTATGGCTACACCTTC.

V is TRBV6-1 and J is TRBJ2-1, with a possible D match to TRBD2 (6 bases). The CDR3 is 15 amino acids. The V and J ends lost 8 bases and 2 bases respectively, with 16 bases between them. Germline CDR1 is MNHNS and CDR2 is SASEGT. The CDR3 coding sequence is TGTGCCAGCGGGAGGAGGGTAGACCCCTACAATGAGCAGTTCTTC. This sequence encodes CASGRRVDPYNEQFF.